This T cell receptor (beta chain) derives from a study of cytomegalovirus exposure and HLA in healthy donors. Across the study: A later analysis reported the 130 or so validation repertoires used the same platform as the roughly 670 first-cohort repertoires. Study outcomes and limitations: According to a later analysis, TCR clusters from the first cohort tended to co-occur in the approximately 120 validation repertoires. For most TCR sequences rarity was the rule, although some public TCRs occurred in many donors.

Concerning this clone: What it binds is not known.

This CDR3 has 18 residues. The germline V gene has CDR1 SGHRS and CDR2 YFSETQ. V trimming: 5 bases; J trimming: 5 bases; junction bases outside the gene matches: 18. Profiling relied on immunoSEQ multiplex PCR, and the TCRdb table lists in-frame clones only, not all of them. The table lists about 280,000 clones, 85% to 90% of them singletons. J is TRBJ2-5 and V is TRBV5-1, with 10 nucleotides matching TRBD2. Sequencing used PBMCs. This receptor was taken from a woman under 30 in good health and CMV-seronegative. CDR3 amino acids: CASSRGQTGTSASETQYF. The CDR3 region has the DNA TGCGCCAGCAGTCGGGGGCAAACCGGGACTAGCGCTAGCGAGACCCAGTACTTC.